Below, 9 T cell receptor beta chains from the same sample are listed, as sequenced in a study of T cell changes during pregnancy in multiple sclerosis. Generated by immunoSEQ multiplex PCR, the TCRdb table keeps only in-frame clones and is missing some. The data hold approximately 79,000 clones, with around nine tenths observed a single time. Sequenced here: CD4+ T cells from peripheral blood mononuclear cells, sampled before pregnancy. The receptors shown here come from a female donor with multiple sclerosis, enrolled in a pregnancy study.

The chain has TRBV30 and TRBJ2-5, with 7 bases matching TRBD1. In germline, CDR1 is GTSNPN, CDR2 SVGIG (reference sequence). CDR3 length: 11 amino acids. The CDR3 sequence is CASDRAETQYF. The CDR3 DNA reads TGTGCTTCAGACAGGGCAGAGACCCAGTACTTC.

The chain is built from TRBV18 and TRBJ2-7; D uncertain. Germline loops: CDR1 KGHSH, CDR2 LQKENI. The CDR3 spans 13 residues. The V end was cut by 2 bases, the J end by 0 bases, with 5 bases between. The CDR3 reads CASSPRSSYEQYF. Written as DNA, the CDR3 is TGTGCCAGCTCACCAAGGAGCTCCTACGAGCAGTACTTC.

CDR3 sequence reads: CATSRTGFATGELFF. The CDR3 nucleotides are TGTGCCACCTCCCGGACAGGGTTTGCCACCGGGGAGCTGTTTTTT. The chain links TRBV19 to TRBJ2-2, with TRBD1 matching 8 bases. CDR1 is LNHDA, CDR2 SQIVND, per germline (reference sequence). The ends lost 10 bases at V and 4 bases at J; junction bases unmatched: 11. The CDR3 runs 15 residues. Full variable domain (missing parts from reference TRBV19 and TRBJ2-2): DGGITQSPKYLFRKEGQNVTLSCEQNLNHDAMYWYRQDPGQGLRLIYYSQIVNDFQKGDIAEGYSVSREKKESFPLTVTSAQKNPTAFYLCATSRTGFATGELFFGEGSRLTVL.

The chain recombines TRBV5-6 with TRBJ1-2; 10 nucleotides align to TRBD1. The CDR3 consists of 13 residues. From germline, CDR1 is SGHDT and CDR2 YYEEEE. Trimming at V came to 5 bases and at J to 5 bases, leaving 3 bases not matched to a gene. In DNA form, the CDR3 reads TGTGCCAGCAGATGGGACAGGGGTTATGGCTACACCTTC. Amino acids: CASRWDRGYGYTF.

The genes are TRBV29-1 and TRBJ2-3, with a weak D call TRBD1 (6 bases). This CDR3 has 15 residues. The V end was cut by 4 bases, the J end by 1 base, with 15 bases between. CDR1 SQVTM and CDR2 ANQGSEA come from the germline V gene. The CDR3 here is CSVVSAGEGTDTQYF. The DNA for the CDR3 is TGCAGCGTTGTCTCGGCAGGGGAAGGCACAGATACGCAGTATTTT.

The chain uses TRBV19 and TRBJ2-3, with 10 bases that match TRBD2. The CDR3 runs 16 residues. J was trimmed by 4 bases and V by 1 base; bases with no gene match: 5. CDR1 and CDR2 (germline): LNHDA, SQIVND (reference sequence). CDR3 nucleotide sequence: TGTGCCAGTAGTATAGGGATTAGCGGGAGGCCAGATACGCAGTATTTT. Its protein is CASSIGISGRPDTQYF.

V usage is TRBV28 and J usage is TRBJ2-2, with 7 positions matching TRBD2. This CDR3 spans 15 amino acids. After removal of 6 bases from V and 7 bases from J, the junction contained 11 bases not matched to a gene. Germline CDR1 MDHEN, CDR2 SYDVKM. The CDR3 region has the DNA TGTGCCAGCAGCCCGGGCTGGGGGGGAAACGGGGAGCTGTTTTTT. It translates to CASSPGWGGNGELFF.

This chain's CDR3 is CASSLGTVSNEKLFF. CDR3 in DNA: TGTGCCAGCTCCTTAGGGACAGTATCTAATGAAAAACTGTTTTTT. The gene calls are TRBV6-1 and TRBJ1-4, with 7 bases fitting TRBD1. The germline CDR1 and CDR2 sequences are MNHNS and SASEGT. J lost 3 bases, V lost 8 bases, and 9 bases had no gene match. The CDR3 is 15 residues long.

The rearrangement uses TRBV10-1 and TRBJ2-2; D is unclear. V lost 7 bases, J lost 1 base, and 13 bases lay in between. The CDR3 runs to 15 residues. Germline CDR1 reads WNHNN; CDR2 reads SYGVQD (reference sequence). This chain's CDR3 is CASTLLGRNTGELFF. For the CDR3, the DNA is TGCGCCAGCACCCTACTGGGCAGGAACACCGGGGAGCTGTTTTTT.